This T cell receptor beta chain was identified in a study of radiotherapy plus CTLA-4 blockade in lung cancer. Focal radiation plus CTLA-4 blockade with ipilimumab was given to patients with chemo-refractory metastatic non-small-cell lung cancer. Findings and caveats of the study: The authors reported that early blood T cell clone dynamics, with interferon-beta, best predicted response. Tumor-derived TCR clones expanded in blood after radiotherapy plus ipilimumab.

Notes on this clone: Its antigen is as yet unknown.

Clones were sequenced by immunoSEQ multiplex PCR, and TCRdb holds only the in-frame ones, with some missing. This sample has more than 100,000 clones; 90% occur once, and the top ten carry approximately 6.6%. Deletions cut 3 bases from V and 3 bases from J, with 11 bases between. The CDR3 length is 14 residues. CDR1 is ENHRY, CDR2 SYGVKD, per germline. V gene TRBV10-3 combines with J gene TRBJ1-2; D may be TRBD1 (5 bases). The sequence was obtained from a human donor with non-small cell lung cancer that progressed on radiotherapy plus ipilimumab. Material: peripheral blood, obtained from a patient treated with radiotherapy plus ipilimumab. The CDR3 DNA reads as TGTGCCATCAGTGACCCTGGGGCCTACTATGGCTACACCTTC. Its protein is CAISDPGAYYGYTF.